This T cell receptor beta chain was identified during a study of T cells in Graves' hyperthyroidism and ophthalmopathy. TCR beta CDR3 sequences were amplified from RNA transcripts. The HTBI primer set served for first-round RT-PCR of the TCR CDR3. A single record per CDR3 protein comes from TCRdb applying MiXCR to the multiplex PCR reads. Of 250,000 to 400,000 distinct CDR3 sequences in the sample, roughly 13% were seen once. In its sample, this clonotype was seen many times. One end of the junction fails to match germline, which may point to a read error. CDR1 is SNHLY and CDR2 is FYNNEI in the germline V gene. The CDR3 sequence is 10 residues long.

The rearrangement joins TRBV2 to TRBJ2-5; no definite D call. The TCR originated in a woman in her thirties or forties with Graves' ophthalmopathy. The sample was blood. The CDR3 spells CARRWLDKYF. The CDR3 nucleotides read TGTGCCCGCAGGTGGCTAGATAAGTACTTC.